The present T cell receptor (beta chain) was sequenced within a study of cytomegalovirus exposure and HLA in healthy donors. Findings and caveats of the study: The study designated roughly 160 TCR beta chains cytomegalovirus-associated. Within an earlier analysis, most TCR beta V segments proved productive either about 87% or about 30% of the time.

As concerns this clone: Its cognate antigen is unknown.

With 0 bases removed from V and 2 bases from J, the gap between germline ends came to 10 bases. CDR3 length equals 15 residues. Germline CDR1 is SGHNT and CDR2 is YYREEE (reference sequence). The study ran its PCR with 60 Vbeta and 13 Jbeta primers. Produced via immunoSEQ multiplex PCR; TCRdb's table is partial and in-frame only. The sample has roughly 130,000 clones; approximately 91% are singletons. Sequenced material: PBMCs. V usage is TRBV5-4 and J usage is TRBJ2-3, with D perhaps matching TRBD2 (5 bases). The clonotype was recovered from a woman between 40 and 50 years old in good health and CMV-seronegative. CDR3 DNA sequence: TGTGCCAGCAGCTTGGAGTTGCTAGCCACAGATACGCAGTATTTT. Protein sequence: CASSLELLATDTQYF.